Listed here are 20 T cell receptor beta chains from one sample, sequenced in a study of blood T cell repertoires in COVID-19 (dated by TCRdb to about 2020). Library generation was performed with the immunoSEQ multiplex PCR assay. In its TCRdb copy, this immuneACCESS table keeps in-frame sequences only and misses some clones. Where compared with another copy, unresolved V genes explain less than half of these, and the others have no known cause. The sample contains 170,000 or so clones, approximately 86% of them found a single time. 2.7% of the sample rests with the top ten. The sequencing input was peripheral blood. The origin of the receptors is a man aged 40-49 years with active or convalescent COVID-19.

The chain joins TRBV28 to TRBJ1-3; unclear D gene. Between the trimmed V and J ends, which lost 5 bases and 4 bases, there was a span of 15 bases. Germline values: CDR1 MDHEN, CDR2 SYDVKM. The CDR3 contains 15 residues. The CDR3 loop is CASSGMRAKGNTIYF. The CDR3 coding sequence is TGTGCCAGCAGTGGTATGAGGGCGAAGGGAAACACCATATATTTT.

The chain is built from TRBV19 and TRBJ1-5, with 8 bases aligning to TRBD1. The CDR3 contains 14 residues. Trimming took 1 base from V and 7 from J; bases not matched to a gene: 3. Germline loops: CDR1 LNHDA, CDR2 SQIVND (reference sequence). CDR3 protein: CASSIGTGSQPQHF. In nucleotides, the CDR3 is TGTGCCAGTAGTATAGGGACAGGGAGCCAGCCCCAGCATTTT.

The V gene is TRBV10-1, the J gene TRBJ2-3; 11 nucleotides align to TRBD1. Germline loops: CDR1 WNHNN, CDR2 SYGVQD (reference sequence). The J segment lost 4 bases and the V segment lost 6 bases, leaving 12 bases of the junction unmatched. The CDR3 has 17 amino acids. As DNA, the CDR3 is TGCGCCAGCAGATCCCGCTCCGGGACAGGGGGTGCAGATACGCAGTATTTT. Amino acid sequence: CASRSRSGTGGADTQYF.

This clone was observed once. V usage is TRBV5-6 and J usage is TRBJ1-3; TRBD1 agrees at 8 bases. V was pared by 0 bases and J by 2 bases, with 7 bases of the junction left unmatched. The CDR3 has 17 residues. CDR1 is SGHDT, CDR2 YYEEEE, per germline. CDR3 region: CASSLAGQGRTGNTIYF. In DNA, the CDR3 is TGTGCCAGCAGCTTGGCAGGACAGGGTCGTACTGGAAACACCATATATTTT. The whole variable domain, filled in from reference TRBV5-6 and TRBJ1-3, reads DAGVTQSPTHLIKTRGQQVTLRCSPKSGHDTVSWYQQALGQGPQFIFQYYEEEERQRGNFPDRFSGHQFPNYSSELNVNALLLGDSALYLCASSLAGQGRTGNTIYFGEGSWLTVV.

The chain joins TRBV5-1 to TRBJ1-1; D might be TRBD1 (5 bases). Trimming pared 3 bases from V and 6 bases from J, leaving 15 bases between. This CDR3 is built from 14 residues. Germline CDR1 and CDR2: SGHRS and YFSETQ. For the CDR3, the DNA is TGCGCCAGCAGCTGGGCAGGGCAGCCAGCTGAAGCTTTCTTT. Translating gives CASSWAGQPAEAFF.

V usage is TRBV18 and J usage is TRBJ1-3, with D hard to call. Germline assignment: CDR1 KGHSH and CDR2 LQKENI. Trimming pared 3 bases from V and 0 bases from J, leaving 12 bases between. This CDR3 is 16 amino acids long. The CDR3, as DNA: TGTGCCAGCTCACCGTCAGACACCCTCTCTGGAAACACCATATATTTT. Encoded protein: CASSPSDTLSGNTIYF.

This clone has a single count. This chain joins TRBV21-1 and TRBJ2-2; TRBD1 was called by the table and not checked on the DNA. TRBV21-1 represents a pseudogene. This CDR3 contains 18 residues. CDR3 DNA: TGTGCCAGCAGCAGGCAGAACCCATTTAACCTTAACACCGGGGAGCTGTTTTTT. This sequence encodes CASSRQNPFNLNTGELFF.

V and J are TRBV5-6 and TRBJ1-6, with D unresolved. Germline CDR1 reads SGHDT; CDR2 reads YYEEEE. This CDR3 has 17 residues. Trimming took 4 bases from V and 2 from J, leaving 16 bases between them. The CDR3 spells CASSRGREDAYNSPLHF. The CDR3 nucleotides read TGTGCCAGCAGCCGAGGTCGGGAGGACGCCTATAATTCACCCCTCCACTTT.

This chain connects TRBV9 to TRBJ2-1, with TRBD2 matching 10 bases. Germline CDR1 and CDR2: SGDLS and YYNGEE. The CDR3 is 14 residues long. V lost 1 base and J lost 6; bases outside the gene matches: 1. Here the CDR3 reads CASSVLAGANEQFF. The CDR3 DNA reads TGTGCCAGCAGCGTACTAGCGGGGGCCAATGAGCAGTTCTTC.

The V and J genes are TRBV28 and TRBJ1-1, with D perhaps TRBD1 (6 bases). Germline V gene sequence: CDR1 MDHEN, CDR2 SYDVKM. There are 15 residues in the CDR3. V was pared by 4 bases and J by 3 bases, with 15 bases between. The CDR3 region is CASSSSGADDTEAFF. CDR3 bases: TGTGCCAGCAGTTCCTCAGGGGCAGATGACACTGAAGCTTTCTTT.

This chain joins TRBV11-3 and TRBJ1-1; D uncertain. The CDR3 has 14 amino acids. CDR1 and CDR2 from the germline V gene are SGHNT and YENEEA. Trimming took off 5 bases at V and 2 bases at J, with 12 bases between the two ends. CDR3 sequence: CASSTGGSNTEAFF. The CDR3 region has the DNA TGTGCCAGCAGCACGGGAGGGTCTAACACTGAAGCTTTCTTT.

V is TRBV18 and J is TRBJ1-1; 8 bases are shared with TRBD1. The CDR3 contains 14 residues. V trimming: 3 bases; J trimming: 5 bases; junction bases outside the gene matches: 5. CDR1 and CDR2 (germline): KGHSH, LQKENI. CDR3 amino acids: CASSPPGGVTEAFF. The DNA of the CDR3 is TGTGCCAGCTCACCCCCAGGGGGCGTGACTGAAGCTTTCTTT.

This clone was detected once. The chain links TRBV6-1 to TRBJ2-3; no clear D gene. In germline, CDR1 is MNHNS, CDR2 SASEGT. This CDR3 has 12 amino acids. The V gene lost 3 bases and the J gene lost 8 bases, with 9 bases spanning the gap. The CDR3, as DNA: TGTGCCAGCAGTGACCGGAGACTTACGCAGTATTTT. Amino acid sequence: CASSDRRLTQYF.

The genes are TRBV11-2 and TRBJ2-5; D not certain. This CDR3 has 12 residues. The germline V gene has CDR1 SGHAT and CDR2 FQNNGV. The V and J ends lost 3 bases and 7 bases respectively, with 9 bases between them. Here the CDR3 reads CASSFLDPTQYF. In DNA, the CDR3 is TGTGCCAGCAGCTTTCTAGATCCGACCCAGTACTTC.

This clone was recorded only once. As DNA, the CDR3 is TGTGCTAGTGGTCTCAAAATGAGGTCACCCCTCCACTTT. Its protein is CASGLKMRSPLHF. J is TRBJ1-6 and V is TRBV12-5; D uncertain. Germline V lookup: CDR1 LGHNT, CDR2 FRNRAP. Trimming took off 5 bases at V and 10 bases at J, with 12 bases between the two ends. The CDR3 is 13 amino acids.

The chain uses TRBV6-5 and TRBJ2-3; 14 positions agree with TRBD2. Trimming took 9 bases from V and 10 from J; bases not matched to a gene: 6. CDR3 length: 13 residues. The germline V gene has CDR1 MNHEY and CDR2 SVGAGI. The chain's CDR3 is CASRTSGGTAQYF. CDR3 sequence (DNA): TGTGCCAGTAGGACTAGCGGGGGGACGGCGCAGTATTTT.

This clone appeared once. The chain employs TRBV7-8 and TRBJ1-2; 10 positions match TRBD1. The CDR3 runs to 17 residues. J was trimmed by 3 bases and V by 5 bases; bases with no gene match: 12. Germline CDR1 SGHVS, CDR2 FQNEAQ. The CDR3 bases are TGTGCCAGCAGCCCCAGCACGACAGGGGGCGGATACTATGGCTACACCTTC. Translation: CASSPSTTGGGYYGYTF.

The V and J genes are TRBV11-3 and TRBJ2-2, with TRBD2 identical over 8 bases. V gave up 1 base and J gave up 1 base; unmatched junction bases: 2. The CDR3 is made up of 16 amino acids. Per the germline V gene, CDR1 is SGHNT and CDR2 is YENEEA. The CDR3, as DNA: TGTGCCAGCAGCTTAGTCCGGGGGGGGAACACCGGGGAGCTGTTTTTT. Amino acids: CASSLVRGGNTGELFF.

The chain links TRBV12-5 to TRBJ2-3; 8 nucleotides agree with TRBD2. The CDR3 has 15 amino acids. After removal of 5 bases from V and 4 bases from J, the junction contained 8 bases not matched to a gene. CDR1 LGHNT and CDR2 FRNRAP come from the germline V gene. CDR3 bases: TGTGCTAGTGGTCTCGACGGGGGGGCCCCAGATACGCAGTATTTT. Translated: CASGLDGGAPDTQYF.

The chain combines TRBV19 with TRBJ2-6; a weak D match, TRBD1 (5 bases). The CDR3 is 12 amino acids. Per germline, CDR1 LNHDA and CDR2 SQIVND (reference sequence). With 5 bases removed from V and 19 bases from J, the gap between germline ends came to 18 bases. The CDR3 is CASSFKGDSRTF. Written as DNA, the CDR3 is TGTGCCAGTAGTTTTAAAGGAGACAGCCGAACTTTC.